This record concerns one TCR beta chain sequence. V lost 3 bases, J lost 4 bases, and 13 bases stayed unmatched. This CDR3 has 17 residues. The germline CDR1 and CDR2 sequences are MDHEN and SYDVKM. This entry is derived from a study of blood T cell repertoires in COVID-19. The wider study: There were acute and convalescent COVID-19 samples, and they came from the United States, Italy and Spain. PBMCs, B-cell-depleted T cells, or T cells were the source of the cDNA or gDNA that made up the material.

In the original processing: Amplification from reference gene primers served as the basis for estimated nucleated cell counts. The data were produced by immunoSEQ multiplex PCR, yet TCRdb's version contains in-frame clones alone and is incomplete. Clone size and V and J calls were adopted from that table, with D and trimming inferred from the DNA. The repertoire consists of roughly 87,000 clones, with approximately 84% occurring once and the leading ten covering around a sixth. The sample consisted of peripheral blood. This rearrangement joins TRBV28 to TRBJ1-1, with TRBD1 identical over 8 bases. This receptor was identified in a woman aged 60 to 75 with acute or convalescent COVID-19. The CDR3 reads CASSLIGQGAWSTEAFF. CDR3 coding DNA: TGTGCCAGCAGTTTGATCGGTCAGGGGGCATGGAGCACTGAAGCTTTCTTT.